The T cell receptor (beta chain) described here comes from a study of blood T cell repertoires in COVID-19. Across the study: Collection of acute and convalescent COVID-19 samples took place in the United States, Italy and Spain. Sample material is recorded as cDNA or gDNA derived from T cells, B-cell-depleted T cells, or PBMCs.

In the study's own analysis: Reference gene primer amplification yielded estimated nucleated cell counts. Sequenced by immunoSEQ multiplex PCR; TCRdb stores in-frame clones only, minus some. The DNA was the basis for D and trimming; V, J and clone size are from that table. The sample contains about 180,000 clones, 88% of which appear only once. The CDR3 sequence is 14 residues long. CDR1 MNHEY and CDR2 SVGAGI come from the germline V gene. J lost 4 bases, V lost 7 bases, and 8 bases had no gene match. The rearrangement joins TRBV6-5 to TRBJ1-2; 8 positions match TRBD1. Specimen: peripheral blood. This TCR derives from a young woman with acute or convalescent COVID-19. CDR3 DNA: TGTGCCAGCAAAGGGACAGGTATACTCTATGGCTACACCTTC. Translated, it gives CASKGTGILYGYTF.